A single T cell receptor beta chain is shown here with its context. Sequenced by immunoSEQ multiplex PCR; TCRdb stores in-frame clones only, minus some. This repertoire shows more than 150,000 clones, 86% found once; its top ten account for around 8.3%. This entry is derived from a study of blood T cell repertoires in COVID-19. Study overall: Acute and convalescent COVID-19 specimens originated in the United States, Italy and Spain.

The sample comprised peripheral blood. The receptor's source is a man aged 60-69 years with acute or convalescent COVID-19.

The CDR3 nucleotides are TGTGCCAGCAGCTCAACAGGGTTCGCTAACTATGGCTACACCTTC. Protein sequence: CASSSTGFANYGYTF. The J gene is TRBJ1-2, the V gene TRBV7-2; tentative D call: TRBD1 (6 bases). The germline V and J ends were trimmed by 4 bases and 0 bases, with 12 bases remaining between them. The CDR3 has 15 residues. Looked up from germline, CDR1 is SGHTA and CDR2 is FQGNSA.